This T cell receptor (beta chain) appears in the sequencing data of a study of T cell repertoires in cytomegalovirus infection. Study at large: Public TCR beta signatures were indicative of both CMV infection and a matching HLA type.

Study-wide findings and caveats: The response measured ex vivo was dominated by TCR beta clonotypes (HLA-C-restricted and CMV-specific). Based on cumulative public TCR beta family frequency, carriers of CMV plus the relevant HLA were identified.

TCRdb re-derived calls from the reads in MiXCR, one entry per CDR3 protein. The sample has hundreds of thousands of distinct CDR3 sequences, around a third seen once; the top ten hold roughly 18%. This clonotype has a count of ten or more. Antigen unknown. Source: cultured PBMCs, taken from culture after CMV antigen stimulation. The TCR was taken from a human donor in good health (CMV status not recorded). Some clones in this sample may be carry-over from other donors' samples.

The DNA of the CDR3 is TGTGCCAGCAGCGAGAGGCCAGGCGCAGATACGCAGTATTTT. Protein sequence: CASSERPGADTQYF. The chain couples TRBV7-2 to TRBJ2-3; no firm D call. CDR1 and CDR2 (germline): SGHTA, FQGNSA. V lost 5 bases, J lost 4 bases, and 13 bases lay in between. The CDR3 has 14 residues. Full variable domain (rest looked up from reference TRBV7-2 and TRBJ2-3): GAGVSQSPSNKVTEKGKDVELRCDPISGHTALYWYRQSLGQGLEFLIYFQGNSAPDKSGLPSDRFSAERTGGSVSTLTIQRTQQEDSAVYLCASSERPGADTQYFGPGTRLTVL.